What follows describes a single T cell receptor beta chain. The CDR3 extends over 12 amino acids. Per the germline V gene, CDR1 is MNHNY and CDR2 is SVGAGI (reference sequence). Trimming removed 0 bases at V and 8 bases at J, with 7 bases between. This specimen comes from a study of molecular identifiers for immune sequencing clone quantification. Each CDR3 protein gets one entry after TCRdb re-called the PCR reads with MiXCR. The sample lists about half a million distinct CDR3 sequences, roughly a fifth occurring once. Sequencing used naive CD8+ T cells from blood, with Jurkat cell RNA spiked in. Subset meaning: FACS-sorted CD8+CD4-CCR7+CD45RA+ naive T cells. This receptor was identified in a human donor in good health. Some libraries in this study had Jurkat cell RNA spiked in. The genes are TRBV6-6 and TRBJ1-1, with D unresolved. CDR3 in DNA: TGTGCCAGCAGTTACTCGTTGGGAGAAGCTTTCTTT. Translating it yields CASSYSLGEAFF.